This record looks at one TCR beta chain sequence and its context. The antigen remains unidentified. Combining iRepertoire HTBI primers with Arm-PCR of CDR3 regions, the authors built TCR beta libraries. TCRdb re-called the multiplex PCR reads with MiXCR, one entry per CDR3 protein. Of 310,000 or so distinct CDR3 sequences listed, around 21% are singletons. This sample is drawn from a study of regulatory T cells in long-lasting Graves disease. Study findings and constraints: Persistent Graves' patients showed a TCR diversity that was lower than that of newly diagnosed ones.

The ends lost 11 bases at V and 1 base at J; junction bases unmatched: 4. This CDR3 region has 13 residues. Time point in this sample: persistent/refractory GD, antithyroid drugs over 5 years with positive TRAb. There was RNA extracted from PBMCs, and the TCR library was made from it. Sequenced here: peripheral blood mononuclear cells (PBMCs), sampled when the disease was refractory, from a patient treated with antithyroid drugs. The receptor comes from a female donor with Graves disease. The V gene is TRBV12-3 or TRBV12-4, the J gene TRBJ2-2, with 7 bases lining up with TRBD2. DNA of the CDR3: TGTGCCGCTACTAGCGAGAACACCGGGGAGCTGTTTTTT. Translation: CAATSENTGELFF.